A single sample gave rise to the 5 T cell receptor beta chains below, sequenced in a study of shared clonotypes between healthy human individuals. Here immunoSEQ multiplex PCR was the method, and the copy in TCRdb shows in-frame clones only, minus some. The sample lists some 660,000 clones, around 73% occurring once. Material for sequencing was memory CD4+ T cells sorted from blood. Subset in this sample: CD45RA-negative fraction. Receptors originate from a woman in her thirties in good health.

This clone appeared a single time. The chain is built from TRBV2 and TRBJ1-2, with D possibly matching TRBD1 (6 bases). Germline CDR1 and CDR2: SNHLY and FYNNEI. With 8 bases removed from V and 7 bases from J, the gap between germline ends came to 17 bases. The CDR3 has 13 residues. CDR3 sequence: CASEGAGEGGYTF. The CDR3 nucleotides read TGTGCCAGCGAAGGGGCAGGGGAAGGTGGCTACACCTTC.

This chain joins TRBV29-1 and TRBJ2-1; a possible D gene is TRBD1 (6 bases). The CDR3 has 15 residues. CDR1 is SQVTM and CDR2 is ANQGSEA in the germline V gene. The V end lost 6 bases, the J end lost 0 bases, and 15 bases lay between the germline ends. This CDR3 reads CSVPQGRSSYNEQFF. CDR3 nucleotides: TGCAGCGTCCCCCAGGGGCGGAGCTCCTACAATGAGCAGTTCTTC.

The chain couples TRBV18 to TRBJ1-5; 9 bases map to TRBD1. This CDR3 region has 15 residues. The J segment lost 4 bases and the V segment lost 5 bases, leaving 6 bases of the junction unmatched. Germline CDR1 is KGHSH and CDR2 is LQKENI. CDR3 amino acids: CASSVTDRGNQPQHF. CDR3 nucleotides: TGTGCCAGCTCAGTTACGGACAGGGGAAATCAGCCCCAGCATTTT.

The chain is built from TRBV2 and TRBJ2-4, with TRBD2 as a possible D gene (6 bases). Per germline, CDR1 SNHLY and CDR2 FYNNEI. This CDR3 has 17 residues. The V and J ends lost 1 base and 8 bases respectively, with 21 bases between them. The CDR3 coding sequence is TGTGCCAGCAGTGAAGAACCCGTACTAGCCGGATTTGACATTCAGTACTTC. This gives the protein CASSEEPVLAGFDIQYF. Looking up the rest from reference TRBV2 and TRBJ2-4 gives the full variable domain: EPEVTQTPSHQVTQMGQEVILRCVPISNHLYFYWYRQILGQKVEFLVSFYNNEISEKSEIFDDQFSVERPDGSNFTLKIRSTKLEDSAMYFCASSEEPVLAGFDIQYFGAGTRLSVL.

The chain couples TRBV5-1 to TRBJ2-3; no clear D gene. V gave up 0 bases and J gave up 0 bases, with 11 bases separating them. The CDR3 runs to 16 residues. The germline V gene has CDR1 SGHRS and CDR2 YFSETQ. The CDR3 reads CASSLAHGSSTDTQYF. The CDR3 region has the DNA TGCGCCAGCAGCTTGGCCCACGGGTCTAGCACAGATACGCAGTATTTT. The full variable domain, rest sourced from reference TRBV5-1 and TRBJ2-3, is KAGVTQTPRYLIKTRGQQVTLSCSPISGHRSVSWYQQTPGQGLQFLFEYFSETQRNKGNFPGRFSGRQFSNSRSEMNVSTLELGDSALYLCASSLAHGSSTDTQYFGPGTRLTVL.